What follows are 13 T cell receptor beta chains derived from one specimen sequenced in a study of cytomegalovirus exposure and HLA in healthy donors. With 60 Vbeta and 13 Jbeta primers, the PCR was carried out. Some clones are missing from TCRdb's copy, which holds only in-frame ones; the method was immunoSEQ multiplex PCR. The sample contains tens of thousands of clones, 76% of which appear only once. The sample taken for sequencing was PBMCs. The receptors were sampled from a woman aged 30 to 39 in good health and CMV-seropositive.

About this clone itself: The junction departs from the called germline gene at one end, perhaps through a read error. V and J are TRBV5-6 and TRBJ1-2; D is undetermined. The CDR3 has 13 amino acids. Germline values: CDR1 SGHDT, CDR2 YYEEEE. CDR3: CASSFGVFRSYPF. DNA of the CDR3: TGTGCCAGCAGTTTCGGGGTATTTCGCAGCTACCCCTTC.

The chain recombines TRBV6-6 with TRBJ2-5; 10 bases are a match to TRBD1. The ends lost 7 bases at V and 4 bases at J; junction bases unmatched: 9. Germline-derived CDR1 and CDR2 are MNHNY and SVGAGI (reference sequence). CDR3 size: 15 residues. The CDR3 loop is CASNPWGTGVETQYF. As DNA, the CDR3 is TGTGCCAGCAACCCTTGGGGGACAGGGGTAGAGACCCAGTACTTC.

This chain's CDR3 is CASSITGTNEKLFF. CDR3 nucleotide sequence: TGTGCCAGTAGTATAACAGGGACTAATGAAAAACTGTTTTTT. The chain carries TRBV19 and TRBJ1-4, with a tentative D call TRBD1 (6 bases). This CDR3 is built from 14 residues. Trimming left V 2 bases short and J 2 bases short, with 6 bases between. CDR1 is LNHDA, CDR2 SQIVND, per germline (reference sequence).

The V and J genes are TRBV28 and TRBJ2-5; D is ambiguous. The J call may be faulty, since TRBJ2-7 better matches the DNA end. The CDR3 is 12 residues long. CDR1 and CDR2 (germline): MDHEN, SYDVKM. The CDR3 reads CASSSTAYEQYF. In DNA form, the CDR3 reads TGTGCCAGCAGTTCCACAGCCTACGAGCAGTACTTC.

In DNA, the CDR3 is TGTGCCAGTAGTATCGCCAGAAACTCTGGAAACACCATATATTTT. Protein: CASSIARNSGNTIYF. The genes are TRBV19 and TRBJ1-3; D remains ambiguous. Germline V gene lookup returns CDR1 LNHDA and CDR2 SQIVND (reference sequence). The CDR3 totals 15 residues. Trimming pared 3 bases from V and 0 bases from J, leaving 9 bases between.

Worth noting for this clone: This specimen includes other DNA sequences encoding the same CDR3. V usage is TRBV23-1 and J usage is TRBJ2-5; TRBD1 agrees at 7 bases. TRBV23-1 is an open reading frame whose function is uncertain. The V segment lost 4 bases and the J segment 2 bases; nucleotides outside the gene matches: 19. The CDR3 extends over 19 amino acids. The CDR3 nucleotides are TGCGCCAGCAGTCGCAAAGGGAAATCTTGGACAGGCCGACAAGAGACCCAGTACTTC. Protein: CASSRKGKSWTGRQETQYF.

The gene calls are TRBV2 and TRBJ1-4; D is possibly TRBD1 (6 bases). CDR3 size: 15 residues. V shed 4 bases and J shed 3 bases, with 12 bases lying between them. CDR1 is SNHLY, CDR2 FYNNEI, per germline. CDR3 in amino acids: CASSGLQGPNEKLFF. The CDR3 region has the DNA TGTGCCAGCAGTGGCCTACAGGGCCCTAATGAAAAACTGTTTTTT.

J is TRBJ2-7 and V is TRBV7-9, with D possibly matching TRBD2 (6 bases). Germline CDR1 reads SEHNR; CDR2 reads FQNEAQ (reference sequence). The CDR3 runs to 14 residues. V lost 1 base, J lost 6 bases, and 13 bases lay in between. The CDR3 DNA reads TGTGCCAGCAGCTTAGGGGCGGGACGGATCGAGCAGTACTTC. Translation: CASSLGAGRIEQYF.

The chain joins TRBV20-1 to TRBJ2-4; D is uncertain. Per germline, CDR1 DFQATT and CDR2 SNEGSKA (reference sequence). The CDR3 contains 11 residues. Trimming pared 1 base from V and 7 bases from J, leaving 5 bases between. CDR3 amino acids: CSARVENIQYF. CDR3 nucleotide sequence: TGCAGTGCTAGAGTTGAGAACATTCAGTACTTC.

The V call is TRBV11-2, the J call TRBJ2-3; 8 nucleotides line up with TRBD2. The CDR3 spans 16 residues. Germline loops: CDR1 SGHAT, CDR2 FQNNGV. J lost 0 bases, V lost 6 bases, and 8 bases had no gene match. The CDR3 coding sequence is TGTGCCAGCAGAAGAATAGCGGGGACTAGCACAGATACGCAGTATTTT. Translated: CASRRIAGTSTDTQYF.

This sequence joins TRBV6-1 and TRBJ1-3; D unresolved. The ends were cut back, 2 bases at V and 0 bases at J, with 8 bases in the middle. The CDR3 sequence is 15 residues long. Germline V lookup: CDR1 MNHNS, CDR2 SASEGT. The CDR3 DNA is TGTGCCAGCAGTGAACAGGCAAGCTCTGGAAACACCATATATTTT. Encoded protein: CASSEQASSGNTIYF.

This clone has only a few counts. The chain has TRBV10-3 and TRBJ1-3; 7 bases are a match to TRBD1. The trim removed 8 bases at V and 0 bases at J, leaving 1 base unmatched. Germline values: CDR1 ENHRY, CDR2 SYGVKD. CDR3 size: 13 residues. The CDR3 DNA follows: TGTGCCATCCGGGACAGCTCTGGAAACACCATATATTTT. Its translation: CAIRDSSGNTIYF.

J is TRBJ1-5 and V is TRBV19, with 7 positions matching TRBD1. The trim removed 9 bases at V and 3 bases at J, leaving 11 bases unmatched. This CDR3 has 15 amino acids. Germline assignment: CDR1 LNHDA and CDR2 SQIVND (reference sequence). CDR3 region: CASLGLGQNNQPQHF. The CDR3 nucleotides are TGTGCCAGCCTAGGACTGGGACAGAACAATCAGCCCCAGCATTTT.